This T cell receptor beta chain appears in the sequencing data of a study of cytomegalovirus exposure and HLA in healthy donors. Study observations and caveats: Researchers left out some V segments, among them TRBV6-2 and TRBV6-3, as indistinguishable.

A multiplex PCR was run with 60 Vbeta primers and 13 Jbeta primers. The method was immunoSEQ multiplex PCR; TCRdb's version includes in-frame clones alone and lacks a portion of them. Among roughly 190,000 clones listed, 87% were seen once. CDR3 size: 15 residues. The germline CDR1 and CDR2 sequences are SGHDN and FVKESK. Remarks on this clone: Its antigen remains unknown.

Sequenced material: PBMCs. The rearrangement joins TRBV14 to TRBJ2-7, with 9 bases identical to TRBD2. Matching the DNA end better, TRBJ2-1 makes the J call doubtful. The receptor was derived from a boy aged 2 to 10 in good health and CMV-seronegative. For the CDR3, the DNA is TGTGCCAGCAGCCGAGGGACTAGCAGCTACAATGAGCAGTTCTTC. It encodes CASSRGTSSYNEQFF.